A single sample gave rise to the 32 T cell receptor beta chains below, sequenced in a study of identical twins' blood T cells. Each CDR3 protein is one row after TCRdb ran MiXCR on the 5' RACE reads. Among roughly 380,000 distinct CDR3 sequences listed, 28% were seen once. Sequencing used PBMCs. All receptors derive from a woman aged 18 to 50 in good health.

This chain joins TRBV27 and TRBJ1-3; D is unresolved. The ends were cut back, 6 bases at V and 0 bases at J, with 12 bases in the middle. Germline CDR1 reads MNHEY; CDR2 reads SMNVEV (reference sequence). This CDR3 comprises 15 residues. The CDR3 coding sequence is TGTGCCAGCAGGATAGGAGGAGACTCTGGAAACACCATATATTTT. It translates to CASRIGGDSGNTIYF.

The V and J genes are TRBV20-1 and TRBJ2-1; D is possibly TRBD1 (6 bases). Trimming pared 6 bases from V and 0 bases from J, leaving 15 bases between. The CDR3 totals 15 residues. Per germline, CDR1 DFQATT and CDR2 SNEGSKA (reference sequence). The CDR3 is CSANRVPSSYNEQFF. The CDR3 nucleotides are TGCAGTGCAAACAGGGTCCCCTCCTCCTACAATGAGCAGTTCTTC.

This clonotype was picked up a small number of times. V and J are TRBV20-1 and TRBJ1-3; D gene unclear. V shed 6 bases and J shed 4 bases, with 13 bases lying between them. CDR1 and CDR2 from the germline V gene are DFQATT and SNEGSKA (reference sequence). CDR3 length: 13 residues. The CDR3 is CSAPSEAGNTIYF. For the CDR3, the DNA is TGCAGTGCACCGTCCGAGGCCGGAAACACCATATATTTT.

This clonotype was counted at least ten times. This chain joins TRBV6-6 and TRBJ1-1, with TRBD1 matching 7 bases. The junction had 8 bases not matched to a gene; V was cut back by 11 bases and J by 2 bases. CDR3 size: 13 residues. From germline, CDR1 is MNHNY and CDR2 SVGAGI (reference sequence). Here the CDR3 DNA reads TGTGCCGGAGGGGGGACAGTTAACACTGAAGCTTTCTTT. Its protein is CAGGGTVNTEAFF.

This chain uses TRBV11-3 with TRBJ2-2; no clear D. The CDR3 contains 13 residues. V was trimmed by 3 bases and J by 7 bases, leaving 9 bases between them. The germline gives CDR1 SGHNT, CDR2 YENEEA. The CDR3 region has the DNA TGTGCCAGCAGCTTGTATCGTGGCGGGGAGCTGTTTTTT. As protein: CASSLYRGGELFF.

J is TRBJ1-4 and V is TRBV4-2; the D gene is possibly TRBD1 (5 bases). CDR1 and CDR2 from the germline V gene are LGHNA and YNFKEQ. The length of the CDR3 is 14 residues. Trimming pared 3 bases from V and 8 bases from J, leaving 13 bases between. CDR3 nucleotides: TGTGCCAGCAGCCACCGGGACGTCCAGGAAAAACTGTTTTTT. Translation gives CASSHRDVQEKLFF.

V gene TRBV2 combines with J gene TRBJ2-3; 7 positions match TRBD1. The CDR3 loop spans 13 amino acids. The germline V gene encodes CDR1 SNHLY and CDR2 FYNNEI. V was clipped by 7 bases and J by 12 bases; unmatched bases: 13. The DNA of the CDR3 is TGTGCCAGCAAGGACAGTGGGACAGCCTCCCAGTATTTT. Protein product: CASKDSGTASQYF.

The chain uses TRBV18 and TRBJ1-1; TRBD1 matches 9 bases. This CDR3 is 14 amino acids long. In germline, CDR1 is KGHSH, CDR2 LQKENI. The V segment lost 7 bases and the J segment 2 bases; nucleotides outside the gene matches: 5. The DNA of the CDR3 is TGTGCCAGCTTCCGGGACAGGGTAAACACTGAAGCTTTCTTT. Residues: CASFRDRVNTEAFF.

This clonotype was counted between two and nine times. The chain uses TRBV20-1 and TRBJ2-7; D gene ambiguous. From germline, CDR1 is DFQATT and CDR2 SNEGSKA (reference sequence). V lost 7 bases to trimming and J lost 0 bases, with 13 bases between them. This CDR3 has 13 residues. The CDR3 coding sequence is TGCAGTGGCCAGGATGGCATCTCCTACGAGCAGTACTTC. As protein: CSGQDGISYEQYF.

With respect to this clonotype: Given a much more abundant clone one base away, this may be a read error. The chain couples TRBV11-2 to TRBJ2-1; the match to TRBD2 covers 8 bases. Germline V gene sequence: CDR1 SGHAT, CDR2 FQNNGV. This CDR3 has 14 amino acids. The CDR3, as DNA: TGTGCCAGCAGCACCGGGACTAGAAACAATGAGCATTTCTTC. Translation gives CASSTGTRNNEHFF.

A remark on this clonotype: Just one base apart from a much larger clone, this may be a read error. V usage is TRBV11-2 and J usage is TRBJ1-1; TRBD1 is a possible D gene (5 bases). The V gene's germline CDR1 is SGHAT and CDR2 FQNNGV. The V gene lost 1 base and the J gene lost 7 bases, with 10 bases spanning the gap. There are 13 residues in the CDR3. CDR3 sequence reads: CASSLVPGVEAFF. In DNA, the CDR3 is TGTGCCAGCAGCTTAGTCCCGGGGGTTGAAGCTTTCTTT.

The gene calls are TRBV6-2 or TRBV6-3 and TRBJ1-5; no firm D call. Germline loops: CDR1 MNHEY, CDR2 SVGEGT. The CDR3 totals 12 residues. With 2 bases removed from V and 5 bases from J, the gap between germline ends came to 4 bases. This chain's CDR3 is CASSYGDQPQHF. The CDR3 region has the DNA TGTGCCAGCAGTTACGGTGATCAGCCCCAGCATTTT.

CDR3: CASSLAHTNTEAFF. The DNA for the CDR3 is TGTGCCAGCAGCTTAGCTCACACGAACACTGAAGCTTTCTTT. This chain uses TRBV7-2 with TRBJ1-1; D is undetermined. The CDR3 length is 14 residues. V shed 0 bases and J shed 1 base, with 6 bases lying between them. Germline lookup yields CDR1 SGHTA and CDR2 FQGNSA. Full variable domain (rest looked up from reference TRBV7-2 and TRBJ1-1): GAGVSQSPSNKVTEKGKDVELRCDPISGHTALYWYRQSLGQGLEFLIYFQGNSAPDKSGLPSDRFSAERTGGSVSTLTIQRTQQEDSAVYLCASSLAHTNTEAFFGQGTRLTVV.

About this clonotype itself: A read error may explain this, as a much larger clone is one base away. The chain has TRBV12-3 or TRBV12-4 and TRBJ1-5, with no clear D. This CDR3 comprises 14 residues. The CDR3 is CAGSLVTDNQPQHF. CDR3 bases: TGTGCCGGCAGTTTAGTAACAGATAATCAGCCCCAGCATTTT.

The chain links TRBV7-9 to TRBJ2-5; 14 positions match TRBD2. Germline V gene lookup returns CDR1 SEHNR and CDR2 FQNEAQ (reference sequence). This CDR3 spans 16 amino acids. V trimming: 5 bases; J trimming: 4 bases; junction bases outside the gene matches: 6. CDR3 amino acids: CASSRGTSGSSETQYF. DNA of the CDR3: TGTGCCAGCAGCCGGGGGACTAGCGGGAGCTCAGAGACCCAGTACTTC. Together with reference TRBV7-9 and TRBJ2-5, the CDR3 gives the full variable domain: DTGVSQNPRHKITKRGQNVTFRCDPISEHNRLYWYRQTLGQGPEFLTYFQNEAQLEKSRLLSDRFSAERPKGSFSTLEIQRTEQGDSAMYLCASSRGTSGSSETQYFGPGTRLLVL.

This clonotype turned up a few times. This chain uses TRBV5-6 with TRBJ1-1; 7 nucleotides align to TRBD1. Germline V gives CDR1 SGHDT, CDR2 YYEEEE. The CDR3 sequence is 12 residues long. The V and J ends lost 4 bases and 7 bases, in that order; junction bases with no gene match: 4. CDR3 region: CASSRDRGEAFF. The CDR3 DNA is TGTGCCAGCAGCCGGGACAGAGGTGAAGCTTTCTTT. The full variable domain, completed using reference TRBV5-6 and TRBJ1-1, is DAGVTQSPTHLIKTRGQQVTLRCSPKSGHDTVSWYQQALGQGPQFIFQYYEEEERQRGNFPDRFSGHQFPNYSSELNVNALLLGDSALYLCASSRDRGEAFFGQGTRLTVV.

In this sample, this clonotype turned up many times. The chain couples TRBV2 to TRBJ1-1; D is ambiguous. Germline CDR1 SNHLY, CDR2 FYNNEI. V lost 7 bases and J lost 3, with 12 bases in between. The length of the CDR3 is 13 residues. The CDR3 DNA is TGTGCCAGCACCCCCGGGCCCCACACTGAAGCTTTCTTT. Protein product: CASTPGPHTEAFF.

V is TRBV29-1 and J is TRBJ1-1; a possible D gene is TRBD1 (6 bases). CDR1 SQVTM and CDR2 ANQGSEA come from the germline V gene. The CDR3 runs to 13 residues. V lost 6 bases to trimming and J lost 11 bases, with 22 bases between them. CDR3 coding DNA: TGCAGCGTGAGGCGACAGGATCGGGGGCACGCTTTCTTT. It is translated as CSVRRQDRGHAFF.

This chain links TRBV10-3 with TRBJ1-1; possibly TRBD1 for D (5 bases). Trimming took off 2 bases at V and 0 bases at J, with 10 bases between the two ends. Per the germline V gene, CDR1 is ENHRY and CDR2 is SYGVKD. This CDR3 is built from 15 residues. Here the CDR3 reads CAISEGRGVNTEAFF. The CDR3 nucleotides are TGTGCCATCAGTGAGGGACGGGGGGTGAACACTGAAGCTTTCTTT.

The chain uses TRBV7-9 and TRBJ1-1; D gene ambiguous. V shed 2 bases and J shed 0 bases, with 10 bases lying between them. The germline gives CDR1 SEHNR, CDR2 FQNEAQ (reference sequence). This CDR3 region has 15 residues. CDR3 loop: CASSLNTPMNTEAFF. For the CDR3, the DNA is TGTGCCAGCAGCTTAAACACCCCGATGAACACTGAAGCTTTCTTT.

V is TRBV6-6 and J is TRBJ1-1; 7 bases are shared with TRBD1. The CDR3 length is 12 residues. From germline, CDR1 is MNHNY and CDR2 SVGAGI (reference sequence). Trimming removed 4 bases from V and 6 bases from J; junction bases left unmatched: 2. CDR3 in amino acids: CASSWDRPEAFF. The CDR3 bases are TGTGCCAGCAGTTGGGACAGACCTGAAGCTTTCTTT.

The chain recombines TRBV10-3 with TRBJ1-3; 9 positions match TRBD1. J gave up 1 base and V 4 bases, and 5 bases lay outside the gene matches. Germline assignment: CDR1 ENHRY and CDR2 SYGVKD. The CDR3 extends over 16 amino acids. The CDR3 loop reads CAISARQGDSGNTIYF. CDR3 sequence (DNA): TGTGCCATCAGTGCGAGACAGGGGGATTCTGGAAACACCATATATTTT.

The chain has TRBV7-2 and TRBJ2-5; D not resolved. Trimming removed 3 bases at V and 3 bases at J, with 11 bases between. From germline, CDR1 is SGHTA and CDR2 FQGNSA. The CDR3 sequence is 14 residues long. DNA for the CDR3: TGTGCCAGCAGCTTCATGACTCCGGAAGAGACCCAGTACTTC. Translation: CASSFMTPEETQYF.

The chain recombines TRBV29-1 with TRBJ1-1; D ambiguous. The ends were cut back, 2 bases at V and 1 base at J, with 8 bases in the middle. The CDR3 contains 13 residues. Germline V lookup: CDR1 SQVTM, CDR2 ANQGSEA. The CDR3 loop is CSVELKENTEAFF. The CDR3, as DNA: TGCAGCGTTGAATTGAAGGAGAACACTGAAGCTTTCTTT.

The V and J genes are TRBV2 and TRBJ1-5; D is undetermined. Germline lookup yields CDR1 SNHLY and CDR2 FYNNEI. The CDR3 sequence is 16 residues long. Trimming left V 6 bases short and J 4 bases short, with 19 bases between. CDR3 in amino acids: CASRTTKDGLNQPQHF. Written as DNA, the CDR3 is TGTGCCAGCAGGACGACAAAGGACGGACTAAATCAGCCCCAGCATTTT. Drawing the rest from reference TRBV2 and TRBJ1-5, the complete variable domain is EPEVTQTPSHQVTQMGQEVILRCVPISNHLYFYWYRQILGQKVEFLVSFYNNEISEKSEIFDDQFSVERPDGSNFTLKIRSTKLEDSAMYFCASRTTKDGLNQPQHFGDGTRLSIL.

This chain joins TRBV6-2 or TRBV6-3 and TRBJ2-1; D may be TRBD1 or TRBD2 (5 bases each). This CDR3 region has 17 residues. V lost 0 bases, J lost 7 bases, and 19 bases lay in between. Germline V gene sequence: CDR1 MNHEY, CDR2 SVGEGT. CDR3 loop: CASSYSGEIKRRNEQFF. The CDR3, as DNA: TGTGCCAGCAGTTACTCGGGGGAAATTAAACGTCGGAATGAGCAGTTCTTC.

The V call is TRBV9, the J call TRBJ2-5, with TRBD2 identical over 8 bases. V was clipped by 0 bases and J by 2 bases; unmatched bases: 6. Per the germline V gene, CDR1 is SGDLS and CDR2 is YYNGEE. The CDR3 extends over 16 amino acids. CDR3 sequence (DNA): TGTGCCAGCAGCGTAGGGACTAGCAGATCACAAGAGACCCAGTACTTC. It yields the protein CASSVGTSRSQETQYF.

This clonotype was seen only a few times. V usage is TRBV20-1 and J usage is TRBJ2-5; 9 bases match TRBD1. Trimming cost V 5 bases and J 4 bases; bases outside gene matches: 2. There are 12 residues in the CDR3. CDR1 DFQATT and CDR2 SNEGSKA come from the germline V gene (reference sequence). In DNA, the CDR3 is TGCAGTGCTCGACAGGGGGTAGAGACCCAGTACTTC. Translated, it gives CSARQGVETQYF.

The rearrangement uses TRBV9 and TRBJ2-3; D unresolved. From germline, CDR1 is SGDLS and CDR2 YYNGEE. This CDR3 contains 14 residues. V lost 3 bases and J lost 2, with 10 bases in between. CDR3 protein: CASSARPVTDTQYF. The CDR3 region has the DNA TGTGCCAGCAGCGCCCGCCCCGTCACAGATACGCAGTATTTT.

This clonotype was seen a few times. This chain connects TRBV14 to TRBJ1-1; D is unresolved. Germline assignment: CDR1 SGHDN and CDR2 FVKESK. V lost 2 bases and J lost 10, with 8 bases in between. The CDR3 runs 11 residues. CDR3 region: CASSQLTGAFF. The CDR3 coding sequence is TGTGCCAGCAGCCAATTAACGGGAGCTTTCTTT. The full variable domain, rest sourced from reference TRBV14 and TRBJ1-1, is EAGVTQFPSHSVIEKGQTVTLRCDPISGHDNLYWYRRVMGKEIKFLLHFVKESKQDESGMPNNRFLAERTGGTYSTLKVQPAELEDSGVYFCASSQLTGAFFGQGTRLTVV.

The chain combines TRBV12-5 with TRBJ2-1; D gene uncertain. Per the germline V gene, CDR1 is LGHNT and CDR2 is FRNRAP. V gave up 1 base and J gave up 4 bases, with 8 bases separating them. This CDR3 region has 14 residues. The CDR3 nucleotides read TGTGCTAGTGGTTTGGCGGCTAGATACAATGAGCAGTTCTTC. Its translation is CASGLAARYNEQFF.

This clonotype was seen a few times. CDR3 in DNA: TGTGCGGCAGGGGTCCTGTTGAATTCACCCCTCCACTTT. This codes for CAAGVLLNSPLHF. V and J are TRBV3-1 and TRBJ1-6; possible D gene TRBD1, 6 bases. The CDR3 runs 13 residues. Germline lookup yields CDR1 LGHDT and CDR2 YNNKEL (reference sequence).